The rows below give T cell receptor beta chains drawn from one sample of a study of T cell responses to AZD1222 COVID-19 vaccine. Profiled with immunoSEQ multiplex PCR; TCRdb holds only in-frame clones, not every one. The sample carries fewer than 200,000 clones, 94% recorded once. The material was peripheral blood, obtained 28 days after the second AZD1222 dose. The receptors derive from an adult who received the AZD1222 COVID-19 vaccine. Each CDR3 is given with its conserved first and last residue. D genes are given only for firm matches. Part of the rows lack a size; the others show once, few, many or a class for expanded clones.

J gene: TRBJ1-4; clone size: .; D gene: TRBD1; V gene: TRBV4-1; CDR3 DNA: TGCGCCAGCAGCCTATTAGACAGGGCTGAAAAACTGTTTTTT; CDR3 protein: CASSLLDRAEKLFF
J gene: TRBJ1-1; clone size: .; D gene: .; V gene: TRBV10-2; CDR3 DNA: TGCGCCAGCAGCCCTGGGGGGCTCACTGAAGCTTTCTTT; CDR3 protein: CASSPGGLTEAFF
J gene: TRBJ1-1; clone size: .; D gene: .; V gene: TRBV5-1; CDR3 DNA: TGCGCCAGCAGCTTCGGCACTGAAGCTTTCTTT; CDR3 protein: CASSFGTEAFF
J gene: TRBJ1-1; clone size: .; D gene: TRBD1; V gene: TRBV29-1; CDR3 DNA: TGCAGCGTTGACGACAGGGGGCTCGGCACTGAAGCTTTCTTT; CDR3 protein: CSVDDRGLGTEAFF
J gene: TRBJ1-1; clone size: .; D gene: .; V gene: TRBV19; CDR3 DNA: TGTGCCAGTAGTATTGACGGGATAGTCGCGGAAGCTTTCTTT; CDR3 protein: CASSIDGIVAEAFF
J gene: TRBJ1-1; clone size: .; D gene: TRBD1; V gene: TRBV25-1; CDR3 DNA: TGTGCCAGCAGTGAAAGGATGGACAGGGGGGAAGCTTTCTTT; CDR3 protein: CASSERMDRGEAFF
J gene: TRBJ2-1; clone size: .; D gene: TRBD2; V gene: TRBV9; CDR3 DNA: TGTGCCAGCAGCGTACCAGCGGGAGTCGATCTCTCCTACAATGAGCAGTTCTTC; CDR3 protein: CASSVPAGVDLSYNEQFF
J gene: TRBJ2-3; clone size: .; D gene: TRBD1; V gene: TRBV9; CDR3 DNA: TGTGCCAGCGGAAAGACAGGGAACACAGATACGCAGTATTTT; CDR3 protein: CASGKTGNTDTQYF
J gene: TRBJ1-4; clone size: once; D gene: .; V gene: TRBV19; CDR3 DNA: TGTGCCAGTAGTATAGATCCAACAAGAAATGAAAAACTGTTTTTT; CDR3 protein: CASSIDPTRNEKLFF
J gene: TRBJ1-1; clone size: .; D gene: .; V gene: TRBV23-1; CDR3 DNA: TGCGCCAGCAGTCTCCGAGGTCTGGGGGACACTGAAGCTTTCTTT; CDR3 protein: CASSLRGLGDTEAFF
J gene: TRBJ2-2; clone size: .; D gene: TRBD1; V gene: TRBV7-7; CDR3 DNA: TGTGCCAGCAGTCTGGAATCAGGGGGCCCCGGGGAGCTGTTTTTT; CDR3 protein: CASSLESGGPGELFF
J gene: TRBJ2-7; clone size: .; D gene: .; V gene: TRBV21-1; CDR3 DNA: TGTGCCAGCAGACCCTTTCCCTATCGGCAGTACTTC; CDR3 protein: CASRPFPYRQYF
J gene: TRBJ1-5; clone size: .; D gene: .; V gene: TRBV7-8; CDR3 DNA: TGTGCCAGCAGCTTAGCAGCAGTCGGAGGCAATCAGCCCCAGCATTTT; CDR3 protein: CASSLAAVGGNQPQHF
J gene: TRBJ1-2; clone size: .; D gene: .; V gene: TRBV19; CDR3 DNA: TGTGCCAGTAGAACCTTTGGACAGAACTATGGCTACACCTTC; CDR3 protein: CASRTFGQNYGYTF
J gene: TRBJ2-7; clone size: once; D gene: .; V gene: TRBV19; CDR3 DNA: TGTGCCAGTAGCCCACTTTCTGTGAGAAACGAGCAGTACTTC; CDR3 protein: CASSPLSVRNEQYF
J gene: TRBJ2-3; clone size: .; D gene: .; V gene: TRBV2; CDR3 DNA: TGTGCCAGCAGTGGGGGACTTAGCACAGATACGCAGTATTTT; CDR3 protein: CASSGGLSTDTQYF
J gene: TRBJ1-5; clone size: .; D gene: .; V gene: TRBV27; CDR3 DNA: TGTGCCAGCAGTTCTACATACCCTCAGCCCCAGCATTTT; CDR3 protein: CASSSTYPQPQHF
J gene: TRBJ2-6; clone size: .; D gene: .; V gene: TRBV15; CDR3 DNA: TGTGCCACCAGCGCTGTTGCAGGGACTGGGGCCAACGTCCTGACTTTC; CDR3 protein: CATSAVAGTGANVLTF
J gene: TRBJ1-2; clone size: once; D gene: TRBD1; V gene: TRBV19; CDR3 DNA: TGTGCCAGTAGTATAGATTGGACAGGGACCTATGGCTACACCTTC; CDR3 protein: CASSIDWTGTYGYTF
J gene: TRBJ2-5; clone size: .; D gene: TRBD2; V gene: TRBV6-5; CDR3 DNA: TGTGCCAGCTATAGAGACCGGCGGGGGGTAGAGACCCAGTACTTC; CDR3 protein: CASYRDRRGVETQYF
J gene: TRBJ2-3; clone size: .; D gene: TRBD2; V gene: TRBV6-1; CDR3 DNA: TGTGCCAGCAGTGGGGTCAGCATAGCGGGAGGGATCACAGATACGCAGTATTTT; CDR3 protein: CASSGVSIAGGITDTQYF
J gene: TRBJ1-2; clone size: once; D gene: .; V gene: TRBV28; CDR3 DNA: TGTGCCAGCAGTTTGGGACTTAACTATGGCTACACCTTC; CDR3 protein: CASSLGLNYGYTF
J gene: TRBJ1-5; clone size: .; D gene: .; V gene: TRBV21-1; CDR3 DNA: TGTGCCAGCAGCAACCCTTCGGGACATTTTAGCAATCAGCCCCAGCATTTT; CDR3 protein: CASSNPSGHFSNQPQHF
J gene: TRBJ2-1; clone size: .; D gene: .; V gene: TRBV5-6; CDR3 DNA: TGTGCCAGCAGCTTTGGGACCTACAATGAGCAGTTCTTC; CDR3 protein: CASSFGTYNEQFF
J gene: TRBJ1-5; clone size: .; D gene: .; V gene: TRBV5-6; CDR3 DNA: TGTGCCAGCAGCAGGGGTAGCAATCAGCCCCAGCATTTT; CDR3 protein: CASSRGSNQPQHF
J gene: TRBJ1-5; clone size: .; D gene: .; V gene: TRBV24-1; CDR3 DNA: TGTGCCACCAGTGATCAGCCTAATCAGCCCCAGCATTTT; CDR3 protein: CATSDQPNQPQHF
J gene: TRBJ1-2; clone size: .; D gene: .; V gene: TRBV9; CDR3 DNA: TGTGCCAGCAGCGACAGAGGAAACTATGGCTACACCTTC; CDR3 protein: CASSDRGNYGYTF
J gene: TRBJ1-3; clone size: .; D gene: .; V gene: TRBV29-1; CDR3 DNA: TGCAGCGCCCGTCGCGGGGGTACTGGAAACACCATATATTTT; CDR3 protein: CSARRGGTGNTIYF
J gene: TRBJ1-1; clone size: .; D gene: TRBD1; V gene: TRBV2; CDR3 DNA: TGTGCCAGCAGTGGGGGGACAGGTTGGAACACTGAAGCTTTCTTT; CDR3 protein: CASSGGTGWNTEAFF
J gene: TRBJ2-3; clone size: once; D gene: .; V gene: TRBV5-6; CDR3 DNA: TGTGCCAGCTATAAGTCACAGGATACGCAGTATTTT; CDR3 protein: CASYKSQDTQYF
J gene: TRBJ2-3; clone size: .; D gene: .; V gene: TRBV13; CDR3 DNA: TGTGCCAGCGGGGGGTCTAGCACAGATACGCAGTATTTT; CDR3 protein: CASGGSSTDTQYF
J gene: TRBJ1-1; clone size: .; D gene: .; V gene: TRBV5-1; CDR3 DNA: TGCGCCAGCAGCTTCGGGAGCTACATGAACACTGAAGCTTTCTTT; CDR3 protein: CASSFGSYMNTEAFF
J gene: TRBJ1-1; clone size: .; D gene: .; V gene: TRBV11-1; CDR3 DNA: TGTGCCAGCAGCGCCAGGTCAAGAGCTTTCTTT; CDR3 protein: CASSARSRAFF